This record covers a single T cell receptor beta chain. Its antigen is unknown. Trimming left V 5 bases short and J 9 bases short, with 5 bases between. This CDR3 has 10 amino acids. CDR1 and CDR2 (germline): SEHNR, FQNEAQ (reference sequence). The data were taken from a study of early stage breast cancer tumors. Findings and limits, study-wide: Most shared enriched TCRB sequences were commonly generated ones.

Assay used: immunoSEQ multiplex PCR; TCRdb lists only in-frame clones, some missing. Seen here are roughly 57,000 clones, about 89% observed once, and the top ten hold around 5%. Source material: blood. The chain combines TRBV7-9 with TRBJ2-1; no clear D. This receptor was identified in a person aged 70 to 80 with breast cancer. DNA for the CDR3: TGTGCCAGCAGCCTCTTTGAGCAGTTCTTC. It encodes CASSLFEQFF.